This TCR beta chain was sequenced in a study of blood T cell repertoires in COVID-19. Study summary: Samples came from the United States, Italy and Spain, spanning acute and convalescent COVID-19.

In the authors' methods: Estimation of nucleated cell counts relied on the amplification of reference gene primers. TCRdb keeps only in-frame clones here, not all; method: immunoSEQ multiplex PCR. V and J calls and clone size are as listed in that table; D and trimming were resolved from the DNA. This table holds around 300,000 clones, approximately 84% found once. The sample holds one count of this clone. Germline CDR1 is SQVTM and CDR2 is ANQGSEA. V was pared by 7 bases and J by 1 base, with 15 bases between. The CDR3 is 14 residues long. This sequence originates from a woman under 40 who had recovered from COVID-19. The sample comprised peripheral blood. The genes are TRBV29-1 and TRBJ2-3; D is perhaps TRBD2 (6 bases). CDR3 sequence: CSATEGTRTDTQYF. DNA for the CDR3: TGCAGCGCCACAGAGGGGACTCGCACAGATACGCAGTATTTT.